The sequence of this T cell receptor (beta chain) was determined in a study of T cell repertoires in cytomegalovirus infection. Study conclusions and caveats: Ex vivo responses were dominated by HLA-C-restricted CMV-specific TCR beta clonotypes.

This clonotype was picked up a small number of times. Antigen unknown. From the reads, TCRdb called clonotypes with MiXCR, one entry per CDR3 protein. The repertoire holds 800,000 to 950,000 distinct CDR3 sequences, with 30% to 35% as singletons. The V gene's germline CDR1 is LGHNA and CDR2 YNFKEQ. This CDR3 spans 19 amino acids. Trimming at V came to 0 bases and at J to 0 bases, leaving 10 bases not matched to a gene. This receptor was identified in a human donor in good health (CMV status not recorded). Some clones in this sample may be carry-over from other donors' samples. The chain carries TRBV4-2 and TRBJ2-3, with TRBD2 matching 9 bases. The sequenced sample was cultured CD8+ T cells from PBMCs, obtained from culture after CMV antigen stimulation. CDR3 loop: CASSQDWASGAFSTDTQYF. The CDR3 DNA reads TGTGCCAGCAGCCAAGATTGGGCTAGCGGGGCGTTTAGCACAGATACGCAGTATTTT.